A few counts support the clone carrying this T cell receptor beta chain. Its cognate antigen is unknown. This sample was included in a study of CD8+ T cells in alopecia areata. In the study overall: Patients in the study were on tofacitinib for 6 to 18 months, then off it for 6 months. Overall study results and limits: Affected scalp, especially in alopecia totalis/universalis, had a higher clonality than normal scalp did.

Reverse transcribed after extraction, RNA yielded cDNA as the sequencing template. Repertoires were generated with immunoSEQ multiplex PCR, while TCRdb's copy carries only in-frame clones and drops some. The sample lists roughly 130,000 clones; over 50% were seen once. Peripheral blood and lesional scalp punch biopsies were taken from alopecia areata patients. PBMCs, the starting material, were the source of sorted CD4+ and CD8+ T cells. The input for sequencing was CD4+ T cells sorted from blood, taken at week 0. This receptor was taken from a human donor with alopecia areata.

The DNA for the CDR3 is TGCGCCAGCAGCTCACTAGCGGGGGGCACAGATACGCAGTATTTT. Translation: CASSSLAGGTDTQYF. The gene calls are TRBV5-1 and TRBJ2-3, with 11 bases lining up with TRBD2. J gave up 1 base and V 3 bases, and 1 base lay outside the gene matches. Germline CDR1 SGHRS, CDR2 YFSETQ. The CDR3 sequence is 15 residues long.